Listed below are T cell receptor beta chains from one sample, sequenced in a study of control samples from healthy donors and cancer patients. This table comes from immunoSEQ multiplex PCR, and its TCRdb copy is limited to in-frame clones, with some not included. Seen here are about 110,000 clones, about 80% observed once, and the top ten hold 6.5%. The sequenced sample consisted of blood. All receptors come from a man between 18 and 35 years old in good health. CDR3s leave out the opening cysteine and the closing phenylalanine or tryptophan. For some rows the clone size is stated as once, few or many, or as a class when expanded; others skip it.

v_call	j_call	clone_size	cdr3_aa
TRBV4-1	TRBJ1-5	NA	ASSLGWSNQPQH
TRBV5-1	TRBJ2-2	NA	ASSLTPGELF
TRBV12-3/TRBV12-4	TRBJ1-1	NA	ASSLGVSPKAF
TRBV27	TRBJ1-3	NA	ASSPGPLSPTIY
TRBV9	TRBJ2-5	NA	ASSVGSLDETQY
TRBV19	TRBJ1-1	NA	ASKPLTGAEAF
TRBV28	TRBJ1-3	NA	ASSLSRGSGNTIY
TRBV6-5	TRBJ1-2	NA	ASRVNRLNYGYT
TRBV6-2/TRBV6-3	TRBJ1-2	NA	ASSYLQGFGGYT
TRBV5-1	TRBJ1-1	NA	ASSFSTGSPSNTEAF
TRBV5-5	TRBJ1-3	NA	ASSLEIRAGDTIY
TRBV4-1	TRBJ1-1	NA	ASSQVIRQNTEAF
TRBV4-2	TRBJ1-2	once	ASSQDAGVGYGYT
TRBV19	TRBJ2-3	NA	ASTDGGPSTDTQY
TRBV6-5	TRBJ1-1	NA	ASSYYRDGTEAF
TRBV3-1/TRBV3-2	TRBJ2-1	NA	ASSQRLAGYSNEQF
TRBV19	TRBJ2-2	once	ASSIDGGYKGDRVSSTGELF
TRBV27	TRBJ1-3	NA	ASSLDHFSGNTIY
TRBV7-9	TRBJ2-3	NA	ASSFTGVTDTQY
TRBV9	TRBJ1-2	many	ASSVRAGGLGDGYT
TRBV14	TRBJ1-3	NA	ASSLLGTGSGNTIY
TRBV5-6	TRBJ2-5	once	ASSPPGLALGQETQY
TRBV11-2	TRBJ1-1	once	ASSPITGGVNTEAF
TRBV11-2	TRBJ2-5	NA	ASSSGTSRKETQY
TRBV3-1/TRBV3-2	TRBJ1-6	NA	ASSQEGGANSPLH
TRBV24-1	TRBJ1-5	NA	ATSDLGQPQH
TRBV5-5	TRBJ1-1	NA	ASSFRGQGAKTEAF
TRBV9	TRBJ2-5	NA	ASSAAGTQY
TRBV5-1	TRBJ1-2	NA	ASSLPLDRDYGYT
TRBV11-2	TRBJ1-2	NA	ASSLDRGGGYGYT
TRBV7-2	TRBJ2-7	NA	ASSSPLVTYEQY
TRBV13	TRBJ2-1	once	ASSLGRREEF
TRBV15	TRBJ2-5	NA	ATSRERTGGGETQY
TRBV14	TRBJ1-3	NA	ASSHGAGNTIY
TRBV5-1	TRBJ2-1	few	ASSLGLAGGNEQF
TRBV18	TRBJ1-1	NA	ASGEGQNTEAF
TRBV14	TRBJ1-4	once	ASSRLRTVANEKLF
TRBV5-1	TRBJ2-3	NA	ASSLGTSGYTDTQY
TRBV5-1	TRBJ1-4	NA	ASSSTGRATNEKLF
TRBV30	TRBJ2-4	NA	AWSTGGALSIQY
TRBV27	TRBJ1-1	NA	ASSSQVGGGGTEAF
TRBV28	TRBJ1-3	NA	ASSFYRGGNTIY
TRBV3-1/TRBV3-2	TRBJ2-5	NA	ASSQKGSETQY
TRBV5-4	TRBJ1-1	NA	ASSFQGAEAF
TRBV5-4	TRBJ1-4	NA	ASSLKQGSANEKLF
TRBV3-1/TRBV3-2	TRBJ2-3	NA	ASSRISSGGAGDTQY
TRBV4-1	TRBJ1-3	NA	ASSQDPAGSGNTIY
TRBV5-8	TRBJ1-5	NA	ASSSYRGSQPQH
TRBV13	TRBJ2-5	NA	ASSPRPRDSLGETQY
TRBV6-1	TRBJ1-1	few	ASSALEGTPRTEAF
TRBV28	TRBJ2-3	NA	ASTLSGRTSTDTQY
TRBV28	TRBJ1-3	once	ASSRGQGPNSGNTIY
TRBV7-9	TRBJ2-1	NA	ASSLARTGARNEQF
TRBV28	TRBJ1-2	NA	ASSLIRGTGRLAYT
TRBV9	TRBJ2-5	NA	ASSASGGAQETQY
TRBV24-1	TRBJ1-2	NA	ATSDYTGRYGYT
TRBV4-3	TRBJ2-7	NA	ASSPYGGAYEQY